Below are 32 T cell receptor beta chains sequenced from a single sample in a study of T cell responses to AZD1222 COVID-19 vaccine. Clones were sequenced by immunoSEQ multiplex PCR, and TCRdb holds only the in-frame ones, with some missing. Of around 110,000 clones listed, around 90% are singletons. The sample consisted of peripheral blood, taken on day 0 of AZD1222 vaccination. The source of these receptors is an adult in good health.

As for this clone: The junction does not match germline at one end; this may be a read error. The rearrangement joins TRBV4-2 to TRBJ1-4; tentative D call: TRBD1 (6 bases). This CDR3 is built from 16 residues. Germline V gene sequence: CDR1 LGHNA, CDR2 YNFKEQ. CDR3 sequence: CASSFTLTGDNENLFF. DNA for the CDR3: TGTGCCAGCAGTTTTACCCTAACCGGGGACAATGAAAACCTGTTTTTT.

This rearrangement joins TRBV10-3 to TRBJ2-3, with D hard to call. Germline CDR1 is ENHRY and CDR2 is SYGVKD. The CDR3 consists of 15 residues. The V end lost 4 bases, the J end lost 0 bases, and 11 bases lay between the germline ends. In DNA form, the CDR3 reads TGTGCCATCAGTGCGGGCGGAATGAGCACAGATACGCAGTATTTT. Its protein is CAISAGGMSTDTQYF.

V usage is TRBV2 and J usage is TRBJ1-2; possibly TRBD1 for D (5 bases). Germline V gene lookup returns CDR1 SNHLY and CDR2 FYNNEI. This CDR3 contains 13 residues. V dropped 3 bases and J dropped 4 bases, with 9 bases sitting between them. CDR3 in amino acids: CASSEGRFYGYTF. For the CDR3, the DNA is TGTGCCAGCAGTGAGGGACGGTTCTATGGCTACACCTTC.

The chain recombines TRBV5-1 with TRBJ2-7; no reliable D call. Germline assignment: CDR1 SGHRS and CDR2 YFSETQ. Trimming took 4 bases from V and 4 from J, leaving 9 bases between them. This CDR3 is built from 12 residues. The CDR3 region is CASSPGSYEQYF. Written as DNA, the CDR3 is TGCGCCAGCAGCCCTGGGTCTTACGAGCAGTACTTC.

The table lists this clone with a count of one. This chain connects TRBV7-9 to TRBJ2-7; D is ambiguous. The germline gives CDR1 SEHNR, CDR2 FQNEAQ (reference sequence). Trimming took off 5 bases at V and 6 bases at J, with 8 bases between the two ends. The CDR3 covers 11 residues. The CDR3 DNA reads as TGTGCCAGCAGCACCTCTAGCGAGCAGTACTTC. This translates into CASSTSSEQYF.

The chain couples TRBV18 to TRBJ1-3; D is undetermined. V was pared by 3 bases and J by 1 base, with 1 base between. Germline values: CDR1 KGHSH, CDR2 LQKENI. This CDR3 contains 12 residues. This CDR3 reads CASSPSGNTIYF. The CDR3 DNA reads as TGTGCCAGCTCACCGTCTGGAAACACCATATATTTT.

This clone was seen more than once but under ten times. The J gene is TRBJ2-7, the V gene TRBV7-2; no definite D call. Trimming removed 1 base from V and 0 bases from J, with 7 bases in between. This CDR3 has 14 residues. Germline V gene lookup returns CDR1 SGHTA and CDR2 FQGNSA. CDR3 sequence: CASSLGLSSYEQYF. CDR3 DNA sequence: TGTGCCAGCAGCTTAGGGCTCAGCTCCTACGAGCAGTACTTC.

Only a few counts were recorded for this clone. The J gene is TRBJ1-1, the V gene TRBV9; maybe TRBD1 (6 bases). The CDR3 is 15 residues long. The V gene lost 0 bases and the J gene lost 2 bases, with 11 bases spanning the gap. From germline, CDR1 is SGDLS and CDR2 YYNGEE. The CDR3 spells CASSVAGHPNTEAFF. The CDR3, as DNA: TGTGCCAGCAGCGTAGCGGGACACCCCAACACTGAAGCTTTCTTT.

The gene calls are TRBV13 and TRBJ2-2; TRBD1 matches 7 bases. Germline V CDR1 and CDR2: PRHDT, FYEKMQ (reference sequence). J lost 2 bases, V lost 5 bases, and 11 bases had no gene match. The CDR3 contains 17 residues. The CDR3 loop is CASSGPQGISNTGELFF. The CDR3 DNA follows: TGTGCCAGCAGCGGCCCACAGGGGATTTCAAACACCGGGGAGCTGTTTTTT. Full variable domain (remainder filled in from reference TRBV13 and TRBJ2-2): AAGVIQSPRHLIKEKRETATLKCYPIPRHDTVYWYQQGPGQDPQFLISFYEKMQSDKGSIPDRFSAQQFSDYHSELNMSSLELGDSALYFCASSGPQGISNTGELFFGEGSRLTVL.

The chain is built from TRBV5-5 and TRBJ2-2, with 7 bases fitting TRBD1. With V trimmed by 3 bases and J by 7 bases, 15 bases remained unmatched. The CDR3 is 17 amino acids. Germline V gene data show CDR1 as SGHKS and CDR2 as YYEKEE (reference sequence). CDR3 nucleotides: TGTGCCAGCAGCTCGGCCTGGGCAGGGGGATTTGGCGGGGAGCTGTTTTTT. Its protein is CASSSAWAGGFGGELFF.

The J gene is TRBJ2-7, the V gene TRBV19; possibly TRBD1 or TRBD2 for D (6 bases each). Germline-derived CDR1 and CDR2 are LNHDA and SQIVND (reference sequence). The CDR3 is 12 residues long. Trimming stripped 6 bases from V and 10 bases from J, with 16 bases between. The CDR3 sequence: CASSPVGGEQYF. CDR3 DNA sequence: TGTGCCAGTAGCCCTGTGGGGGGCGAACAGTACTTC.

The chain links TRBV5-1 to TRBJ1-3, with D possibly TRBD1 on 5 matching bases. V dropped 0 bases and J dropped 2 bases, with 15 bases sitting between them. Germline V gene sequence: CDR1 SGHRS, CDR2 YFSETQ. This CDR3 region has 17 residues. CDR3 residues: CASSLAKGQTTGNTIYF. In DNA form, the CDR3 reads TGCGCCAGCAGCTTGGCCAAGGGGCAGACTACTGGAAACACCATATATTTT.

Remarks on this clone: This sample also contains other DNA sequences that code for the same CDR3. The chain links TRBV12-3 or TRBV12-4 to TRBJ1-1; D gene uncertain. There are 13 residues in the CDR3. With 2 bases removed from V and 0 bases from J, the gap between germline ends came to 4 bases. CDR3: CASSLTLNTEAFF. The CDR3 bases are TGTGCCAGCAGTTTAACATTGAACACTGAAGCTTTCTTT.

The chain is built from TRBV7-2 and TRBJ1-6; TRBD1 agrees at 7 bases. The length of the CDR3 is 16 residues. Germline trimming cut 3 bases from V and 7 bases from J; bases unmatched to any gene: 9. Germline-derived CDR1 and CDR2 are SGHTA and FQGNSA. CDR3 bases: TGTGCCAGCAGCTTTGGCCAGGGGGGTAAAAATTCACCCCTCCACTTT. It translates to CASSFGQGGKNSPLHF. Full variable domain (rest looked up from reference TRBV7-2 and TRBJ1-6): GAGVSQSPSNKVTEKGKDVELRCDPISGHTALYWYRQSLGQGLEFLIYFQGNSAPDKSGLPSDRFSAERTGGSVSTLTIQRTQQEDSAVYLCASSFGQGGKNSPLHFGNGTRLTVT.

This rearrangement joins TRBV27 to TRBJ2-7; 8 bases map to TRBD2. The junction had 4 bases not matched to a gene; V was cut back by 2 bases and J by 4 bases. The V gene's germline CDR1 is MNHEY and CDR2 SMNVEV (reference sequence). This CDR3 is 14 amino acids long. In DNA form, the CDR3 reads TGTGCCAGCAGTTTAAGGCGGGAGGCTTACGAGCAGTACTTC. Its protein is CASSLRREAYEQYF.

In its sample, this clone was seen a few times. The V and J genes are TRBV7-8 and TRBJ1-3; D is unclear. Trimming removed 8 bases at V and 1 base at J, with 12 bases between. The CDR3 has 14 residues. Germline V CDR1 and CDR2: SGHVS, FQNEAQ. DNA of the CDR3: TGTGCCAGCCGGGCTTCCCGATCTGGAAACACCATATATTTT. It yields the protein CASRASRSGNTIYF.

The chain joins TRBV6-2 or TRBV6-3 to TRBJ2-1; the D gene is possibly TRBD1 (5 bases). The ends were cut back, 0 bases at V and 3 bases at J, with 27 bases in the middle. CDR3 length: 21 amino acids. Germline V gene lookup returns CDR1 MNHEY and CDR2 SVGEGT. CDR3 sequence: CASSYSFPREQWVSRYNEQFF. In DNA form, the CDR3 reads TGTGCCAGCAGTTACTCTTTTCCCAGGGAACAATGGGTGAGCCGCTACAATGAGCAGTTCTTC.

The chain links TRBV21-1 to TRBJ1-4; the table's D call of TRBD1 was not tested on the DNA. TRBV21-1 has pseudogene status. This CDR3 region has 16 residues. This CDR3 reads CASSKEPAGSCEKLFF. CDR3 DNA sequence: TGTGCCAGCAGCAAAGAGCCGGCAGGGTCTTGCGAAAAACTGTTTTTT.

The chain has TRBV5-1 and TRBJ2-1, with unresolved D. V was clipped by 5 bases and J by 1 base, with 13 bases between them. Germline V CDR1 and CDR2: SGHRS, YFSETQ. The CDR3 runs to 15 residues. CDR3 region: CASRFEDRSYNEQFF. CDR3 bases: TGCGCCAGCAGATTTGAAGATAGGTCCTACAATGAGCAGTTCTTC.

V and J are TRBV7-2 and TRBJ1-1; D might be TRBD1 (5 bases). CDR1 is SGHTA and CDR2 is FQGNSA in the germline V gene. This CDR3 comprises 13 residues. Trimming took 3 bases from V and 1 from J, leaving 6 bases between them. In nucleotides, the CDR3 is TGTGCCAGCAGCTTTCAGGGGAACACTGAAGCTTTCTTT. As protein: CASSFQGNTEAFF. Combining the CDR3 with reference TRBV7-2 and TRBJ1-1 gives the whole variable domain GAGVSQSPSNKVTEKGKDVELRCDPISGHTALYWYRQSLGQGLEFLIYFQGNSAPDKSGLPSDRFSAERTGGSVSTLTIQRTQQEDSAVYLCASSFQGNTEAFFGQGTRLTVV.

This clone was seen a few times. This rearrangement joins TRBV6-6 to TRBJ2-1, with TRBD2 matching 7 bases. Germline V gives CDR1 MNHNY, CDR2 SVGAGI (reference sequence). The CDR3 runs to 14 residues. With 0 bases clipped from V and 8 bases from J, the junction kept 4 bases outside the gene matches. DNA of the CDR3: TGTGCCAGCAGTTACTCAGGGACTAAGCATGAGCAGTTCTTC. Protein product: CASSYSGTKHEQFF.

This clone was seen a single time. The CDR3 nucleotides are TGTGCCAGCAGCCTAAGACAGAATTCGAACACTGAAGCTTTCTTT. Translated, it gives CASSLRQNSNTEAFF. The chain joins TRBV7-3 to TRBJ1-1; D may be TRBD1 (5 bases). The CDR3 totals 15 residues. The germline V and J ends were trimmed by 5 bases and 1 base, with 14 bases remaining between them. Germline-derived CDR1 and CDR2 are SGHTA and FQGTGA.

This rearrangement joins TRBV7-3 to TRBJ2-7, with 7 positions matching TRBD1. Trimming took 5 bases from V and 4 from J; bases not matched to a gene: 5. CDR1 and CDR2 from the germline V gene are SGHTA and FQGTGA. This CDR3 comprises 13 residues. The DNA of the CDR3 is TGTGCCAGCAGCCCTGGGACAGTTTACGAGCAGTACTTC. Translation: CASSPGTVYEQYF.

This chain links TRBV5-1 with TRBJ1-1, with TRBD1 matching over 7 bases. The CDR3 consists of 16 residues. CDR1 is SGHRS, CDR2 YFSETQ, per germline. V was clipped by 0 bases and J by 5 bases; unmatched bases: 10. CDR3 amino acids: CASSLESQGVGTEAFF. DNA for the CDR3: TGCGCCAGCAGCTTGGAGTCTCAGGGGGTAGGAACTGAAGCTTTCTTT.

CDR3 protein: CASRTPQNTEAFF. CDR3 in DNA: TGTGCCAGCAGGACCCCACAGAACACTGAAGCTTTCTTT. The chain couples TRBV28 to TRBJ1-1; no definite D call. The V end lost 6 bases, the J end lost 1 base, and 9 bases lay between the germline ends. CDR3 length equals 13 residues. Germline V gene lookup returns CDR1 MDHEN and CDR2 SYDVKM.

The gene calls are TRBV5-1 and TRBJ2-2; D not certain. Germline lookup yields CDR1 SGHRS and CDR2 YFSETQ. Trimming removed 0 bases at V and 0 bases at J, with 9 bases between. The CDR3 is 16 residues long. The CDR3 is CASSLAARTNTGELFF. The CDR3 region has the DNA TGCGCCAGCAGCTTGGCCGCACGGACGAACACCGGGGAGCTGTTTTTT.

The chain combines TRBV24-1 with TRBJ2-3; D might be TRBD1 (7 bases). Germline CDR1 reads KGHDR; CDR2 reads SFDVKD. The CDR3 is 15 residues long. Trimming shortened V by 6 bases and J by 4 bases, and 16 bases separated the two germline ends. CDR3 protein: CATSRGGRGADTQYF. The CDR3 bases are TGTGCCACCAGTCGGGGAGGCAGGGGGGCAGATACGCAGTATTTT.

The rearrangement joins TRBV6-5 to TRBJ1-2; unclear D gene. V shed 6 bases and J shed 4 bases, with 12 bases lying between them. The V gene's germline CDR1 is MNHEY and CDR2 SVGAGI. CDR3 length: 13 amino acids. The CDR3 DNA reads TGTGCCAGCAGGTGGACGGAAGGCTATGGCTACACCTTC. Translation gives CASRWTEGYGYTF.

This clone has only one observation. The chain combines TRBV18 with TRBJ2-1; 11 bases fit TRBD2. The CDR3 contains 15 residues. The germline V gene encodes CDR1 KGHSH and CDR2 LQKENI. V shed 3 bases and J 7 bases; nucleotides not matched to a gene: 5. CDR3 coding DNA: TGTGCCAGCTCACCGGCTAGCGGGGGGTGGAATGAGCAGTTCTTC. This translates into CASSPASGGWNEQFF. Using reference TRBV18 and TRBJ2-1 for the parts outside the CDR3, the full variable domain is NAGVMQNPRHLVRRRGQEARLRCSPMKGHSHVYWYRQLPEEGLKFMVYLQKENIIDESGMPKERFSAEFPKEGPSILRIQQVVRGDSAAYFCASSPASGGWNEQFFGPGTRLTVL.

V is TRBV19 and J is TRBJ2-6; maybe TRBD1 (5 bases). This CDR3 is built from 16 residues. Trimming shortened V by 4 bases and J by 0 bases, and 10 bases separated the two germline ends. Looked up from germline, CDR1 is LNHDA and CDR2 is SQIVND (reference sequence). The CDR3 coding sequence is TGTGCCAGTAGTAAGGGGTTTACCTCTGGGGCCAACGTCCTGACTTTC. Its protein product is CASSKGFTSGANVLTF.

The chain has TRBV5-1 and TRBJ2-7; TRBD1 agrees at 11 bases. From germline, CDR1 is SGHRS and CDR2 YFSETQ. The CDR3 runs to 15 residues. The V gene end was trimmed by 4 bases and the J gene end by 5 bases; junction bases not matched to a gene: 8. CDR3 sequence reads: CASSRWTGGFNEQYF. For the CDR3, the DNA is TGCGCCAGCAGCCGCTGGACAGGGGGCTTCAACGAGCAGTACTTC.

The chain is built from TRBV27 and TRBJ1-1, with a possible D match to TRBD1 (5 bases). This CDR3 has 13 amino acids. Between the trimmed V and J ends, which lost 2 bases and 3 bases, there was a span of 7 bases. Germline V CDR1 and CDR2: MNHEY, SMNVEV (reference sequence). CDR3 loop: CASSLLRDTEAFF. The CDR3 bases are TGTGCCAGCAGTTTACTCAGGGACACTGAAGCTTTCTTT.